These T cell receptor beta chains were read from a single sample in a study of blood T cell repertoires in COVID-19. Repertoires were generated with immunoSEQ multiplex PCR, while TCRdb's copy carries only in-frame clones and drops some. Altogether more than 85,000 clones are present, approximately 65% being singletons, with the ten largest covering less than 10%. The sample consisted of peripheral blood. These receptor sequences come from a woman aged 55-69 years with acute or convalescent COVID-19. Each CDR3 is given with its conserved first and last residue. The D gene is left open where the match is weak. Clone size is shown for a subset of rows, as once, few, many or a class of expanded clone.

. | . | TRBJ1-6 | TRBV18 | TGTGCCAGCTCACCTGACCCTAGTTCACCCCTCCACTTT | CASSPDPSSPLHF
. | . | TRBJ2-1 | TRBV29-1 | TGCAGCGTTTCCCAGAGGCAATCAAATGAGCAGTTCTTC | CSVSQRQSNEQFF
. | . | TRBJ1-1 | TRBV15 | TGTGCCACCAGCAGAGACAGGGCCCGCTCGAACACTGAAGCTTTCTTT | CATSRDRARSNTEAFF
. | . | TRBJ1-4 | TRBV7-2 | TGTGCCAGCAGCTTAGCCCGACAGACTAATGAAAAACTGTTTTTT | CASSLARQTNEKLFF
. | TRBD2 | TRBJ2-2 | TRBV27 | TGTGCCAGCAGTTTAGCGGGGGGGTACTCTCTTACCGGGGAGCTGTTTTTT | CASSLAGGYSLTGELFF
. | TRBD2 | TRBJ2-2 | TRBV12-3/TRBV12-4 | TGTGCCAGCAGGGGGGGGACCGGGGAGCTGTTTTTT | CASRGGTGELFF
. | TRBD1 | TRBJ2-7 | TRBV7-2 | TGTGCCAGTAGACCAGGGGGCCTCGACGAGCAGTACTTC | CASRPGGLDEQYF
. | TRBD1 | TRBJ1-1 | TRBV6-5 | TGTGCCAGCAGTATACCGGGACAGCACACTGAAGCTTTCTTT | CASSIPGQHTEAFF
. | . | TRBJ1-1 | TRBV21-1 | TGTGCCAGCAGCAAATTCTACGCAGGGGGACAATGTACTACTGAAGCTTTCTTT | CASSKFYAGGQCTTEAFF
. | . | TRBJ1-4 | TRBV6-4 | TGTGCCAGCAGTGAGCACCCGCGAAGTGAAAAACTGTTTTTT | CASSEHPRSEKLFF
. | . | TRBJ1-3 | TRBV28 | TGTGCCAGCAGTTTACTAGCAGCAGGAAACACCATATATTTT | CASSLLAAGNTIYF
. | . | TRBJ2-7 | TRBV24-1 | TGTGCCACCAGTGACCCACAGGGCTACAAGCAGTACTTC | CATSDPQGYKQYF
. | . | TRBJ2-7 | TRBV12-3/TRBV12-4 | TGTGCCAGCAGTTTACCGGGGTGGGAGCAGTACTTC | CASSLPGWEQYF
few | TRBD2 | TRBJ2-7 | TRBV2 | TGTGCCAGCAGTGAAGTAGCGGGGGCCTCCTACGAGCAGTACTTC | CASSEVAGASYEQYF
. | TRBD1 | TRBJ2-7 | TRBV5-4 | TGTGCCAGCAGCGGAAGACAGGGAAACTCCTACGAGCAGTACTTC | CASSGRQGNSYEQYF
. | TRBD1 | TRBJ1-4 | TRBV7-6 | TGTGCCAGCAGCACCTACAGGGGGCAGCCAGGAAAACTGTTTTTT | CASSTYRGQPGKLFF